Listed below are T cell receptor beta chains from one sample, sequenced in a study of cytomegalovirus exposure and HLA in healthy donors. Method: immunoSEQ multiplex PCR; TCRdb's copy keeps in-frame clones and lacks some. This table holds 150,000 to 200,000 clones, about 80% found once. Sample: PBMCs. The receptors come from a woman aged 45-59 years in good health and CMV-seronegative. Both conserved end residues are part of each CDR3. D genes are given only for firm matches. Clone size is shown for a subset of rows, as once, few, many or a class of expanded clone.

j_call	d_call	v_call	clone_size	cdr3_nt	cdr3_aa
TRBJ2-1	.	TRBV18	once	TGTGCCAGCTCACCATCGTTGCGGGATAGTTACAATGAGCAGTTCTTC	CASSPSLRDSYNEQFF
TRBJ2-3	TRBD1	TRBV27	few	TGTGCCAGCAGGGATCGGGACAGCCCGGGGGATACGCAGTATTTT	CASRDRDSPGDTQYF
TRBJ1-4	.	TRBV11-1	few	TGTGCCAGCAGCCCAAACAGCAATGAAAAACTGTTTTTT	CASSPNSNEKLFF
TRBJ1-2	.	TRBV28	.	TGTGCCAGCAGTTCTCGGTACTATGGCTACACCTTC	CASSSRYYGYTF
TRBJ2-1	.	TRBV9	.	TGTGCCAGCAGCGTACCCAAACAGGGACGATACAATGAGCAGTTCTTC	CASSVPKQGRYNEQFF
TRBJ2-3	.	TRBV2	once	TGTGCCAGCAGCGTGGGGACTCAAGCGTTAGCCGCAGATACGCAGTATTTT	CASSVGTQALAADTQYF
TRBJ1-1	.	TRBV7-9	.	TGTGCCAGCAGCTTCCAGGATAGGGGAGCTTTCTTT	CASSFQDRGAFF
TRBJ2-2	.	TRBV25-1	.	TGTGCCAGCAGTGAATTCGGGAGTGGCGGGGAGCTGTTTTTT	CASSEFGSGGELFF
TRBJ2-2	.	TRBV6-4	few	TGTGCCAGCAGTGATTGGAGAGGGAACACCGGGGAGCTGTTTTTT	CASSDWRGNTGELFF
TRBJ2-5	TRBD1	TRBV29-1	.	TGCAGCGTTCCCACTCCCCTCGACAGGGGAGAGTGGGAGACCCAGTACTTC	CSVPTPLDRGEWETQYF
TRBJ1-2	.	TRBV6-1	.	TGTGCCAGCACGAGGACAGACGGAGACTATGGCTACACCTTC	CASTRTDGDYGYTF
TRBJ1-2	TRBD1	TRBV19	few	TGTGCCAGTAGTATTCTAATCGGGACAGGGGACGATGGCTACACCTTC	CASSILIGTGDDGYTF
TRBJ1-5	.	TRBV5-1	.	TGCGCCAGCAGCTTAACAGGGAATCAGCCCCAGCATTTT	CASSLTGNQPQHF
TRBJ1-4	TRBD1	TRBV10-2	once	TGCGCCAGCAGGGCATCCGGGACAGAAAAAAAACTGTTTTTT	CASRASGTEKKLFF
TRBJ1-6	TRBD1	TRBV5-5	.	TGTGCCAGCAGCGCTGGGACAGGAGATTCACCCCTCCACTTT	CASSAGTGDSPLHF
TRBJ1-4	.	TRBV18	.	TGTGCCAGCTCACCTCAGGGGTCTGGGGAAAAACTGTTTTTT	CASSPQGSGEKLFF
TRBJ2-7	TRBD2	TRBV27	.	TGTGCCAGCAGTTTACGGCCCCAGCTAGCGGGGATTTCCTACGAGCAGTACTTC	CASSLRPQLAGISYEQYF
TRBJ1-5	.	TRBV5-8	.	TGTGCCAGCAGCTTGGCCGTCAATCAGCCCCAGCATTTT	CASSLAVNQPQHF
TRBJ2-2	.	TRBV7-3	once	TGTGCCAGCAGCTTAGTACAGGACGGCGGGGAGCTGTTTTTT	CASSLVQDGGELFF
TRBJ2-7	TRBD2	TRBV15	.	TGTGCCACCAGCAGAGCGGGAGGGCCTTACGAGCAGTACTTC	CATSRAGGPYEQYF
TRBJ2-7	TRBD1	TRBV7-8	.	TGTGCCAGCAGCCTAAGACAACCCGGGACAGGGACCTACGAGCAGTACTTC	CASSLRQPGTGTYEQYF
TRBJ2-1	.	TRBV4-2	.	TGTGCCGGCAGCCCTCTAGGAACAGGGGGGGATGAGCAGTTCTTC	CAGSPLGTGGDEQFF
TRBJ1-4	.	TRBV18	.	TGTGCCAGCTCATATCCTTCTCCATTAGCGGAGGAAAAACTGTTTTTT	CASSYPSPLAEEKLFF
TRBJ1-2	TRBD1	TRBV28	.	TGTGCCAGCAGTTTCTACCGGGACAGGGGTTCTTTGGGTGGCTACACCTTC	CASSFYRDRGSLGGYTF
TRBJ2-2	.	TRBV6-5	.	TGTGCCAGCAGTTATTCCGGGAATGGGAACACCGGGGAGCTGTTTTTT	CASSYSGNGNTGELFF
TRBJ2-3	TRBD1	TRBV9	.	TGTGCCAGCAGCTTTACAGGGGGCGGCCCTAGCACAGATACGCAGTATTTT	CASSFTGGGPSTDTQYF
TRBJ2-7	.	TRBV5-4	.	TGTGCCAGCAGCTCGCCCAGCTCCTACGAGCAGTACTTC	CASSSPSSYEQYF
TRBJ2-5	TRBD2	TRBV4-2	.	TGTGCCAGCAGCCAAGATTTTTCCGGCAGGCGGGGGGAGACCCGGTACTTC	CASSQDFSGRRGETRYF
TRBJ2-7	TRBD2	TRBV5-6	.	TGTGCCAGCAGCTTGGGACTAGCGGGAGAGATTTCCCACGAGCAGTACTTC	CASSLGLAGEISHEQYF
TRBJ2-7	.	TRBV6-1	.	TGTGCCAGCAGCCCCCGTCCGTCGCGGGAAGAAGAGCAGTACTTC	CASSPRPSREEEQYF
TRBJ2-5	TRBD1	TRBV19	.	TGTGCCAGTAGTATCGGGACAGGGGGAGAGACCCAGTACTTC	CASSIGTGGETQYF
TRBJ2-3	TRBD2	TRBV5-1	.	TGCGCCAGCAGCTTGGCGCCTAGCGGGAGCACAGATACGCAGTATTTT	CASSLAPSGSTDTQYF
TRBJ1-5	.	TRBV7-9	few	TGTGCCAGCAGCCTTGAACAGGGCAATCAGCCCCAGCATTTT	CASSLEQGNQPQHF
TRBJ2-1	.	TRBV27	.	TGTGCCAGCAGTACTAAGTCCCGGTCGGCCTACAATGAGCAGTTCTTC	CASSTKSRSAYNEQFF
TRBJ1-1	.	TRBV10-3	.	TGTGCCATCAGTTCTACAGGGCCGAACACTGAAGCTTTCTTT	CAISSTGPNTEAFF
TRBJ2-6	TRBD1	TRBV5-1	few	TGCGCCAGCAGCACAAGCCGGGACAGGGGTCCTGGGGCCAACGTCCTGACTTTC	CASSTSRDRGPGANVLTF
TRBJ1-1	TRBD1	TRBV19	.	TGTGCCAGTAGTAAAAACAGGGGAGAGATCGCTGAAGCTTTCTTT	CASSKNRGEIAEAFF
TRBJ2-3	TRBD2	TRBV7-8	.	TGTGCCAGCAGCTTAGAACGGCTAGCGGGCACAGATACGCAGTATTTT	CASSLERLAGTDTQYF
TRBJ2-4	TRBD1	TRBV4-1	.	TGCGCCAGCAGCCAAGTAGCAGGGGGCCCCTCGAATCAGTACTTC	CASSQVAGGPSNQYF
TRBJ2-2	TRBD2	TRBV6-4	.	TGTGCCAGCAGTGCGGGACTAGCGGGAAGCCAAGGGACCGGGGAGCTGTTTTTT	CASSAGLAGSQGTGELFF
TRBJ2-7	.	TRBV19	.	TGTGCCAGTAGTACGGACAGCTACGAGCAGTACTTC	CASSTDSYEQYF
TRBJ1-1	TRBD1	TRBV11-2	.	TGTGCCAGCAGCTTAGGGGGACAGGGAGGCACTGAAGCTTTCTTT	CASSLGGQGGTEAFF
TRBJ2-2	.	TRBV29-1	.	TGCAGCGTGTATGACAGGCGGAACACCGGGGAGCTGTTTTTT	CSVYDRRNTGELFF
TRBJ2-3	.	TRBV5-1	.	TGCGCCAGCAGCCAAGGGGGACCCGGAGATACGCAGTATTTT	CASSQGGPGDTQYF
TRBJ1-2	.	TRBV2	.	TGTGCCAGCAGTGAAACAGCTTTGGGCTACACCTTC	CASSETALGYTF
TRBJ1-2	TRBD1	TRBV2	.	TGTGCCAGCAGTCGCAAGGACAGGGGACCTTATGGCTACACCTTC	CASSRKDRGPYGYTF